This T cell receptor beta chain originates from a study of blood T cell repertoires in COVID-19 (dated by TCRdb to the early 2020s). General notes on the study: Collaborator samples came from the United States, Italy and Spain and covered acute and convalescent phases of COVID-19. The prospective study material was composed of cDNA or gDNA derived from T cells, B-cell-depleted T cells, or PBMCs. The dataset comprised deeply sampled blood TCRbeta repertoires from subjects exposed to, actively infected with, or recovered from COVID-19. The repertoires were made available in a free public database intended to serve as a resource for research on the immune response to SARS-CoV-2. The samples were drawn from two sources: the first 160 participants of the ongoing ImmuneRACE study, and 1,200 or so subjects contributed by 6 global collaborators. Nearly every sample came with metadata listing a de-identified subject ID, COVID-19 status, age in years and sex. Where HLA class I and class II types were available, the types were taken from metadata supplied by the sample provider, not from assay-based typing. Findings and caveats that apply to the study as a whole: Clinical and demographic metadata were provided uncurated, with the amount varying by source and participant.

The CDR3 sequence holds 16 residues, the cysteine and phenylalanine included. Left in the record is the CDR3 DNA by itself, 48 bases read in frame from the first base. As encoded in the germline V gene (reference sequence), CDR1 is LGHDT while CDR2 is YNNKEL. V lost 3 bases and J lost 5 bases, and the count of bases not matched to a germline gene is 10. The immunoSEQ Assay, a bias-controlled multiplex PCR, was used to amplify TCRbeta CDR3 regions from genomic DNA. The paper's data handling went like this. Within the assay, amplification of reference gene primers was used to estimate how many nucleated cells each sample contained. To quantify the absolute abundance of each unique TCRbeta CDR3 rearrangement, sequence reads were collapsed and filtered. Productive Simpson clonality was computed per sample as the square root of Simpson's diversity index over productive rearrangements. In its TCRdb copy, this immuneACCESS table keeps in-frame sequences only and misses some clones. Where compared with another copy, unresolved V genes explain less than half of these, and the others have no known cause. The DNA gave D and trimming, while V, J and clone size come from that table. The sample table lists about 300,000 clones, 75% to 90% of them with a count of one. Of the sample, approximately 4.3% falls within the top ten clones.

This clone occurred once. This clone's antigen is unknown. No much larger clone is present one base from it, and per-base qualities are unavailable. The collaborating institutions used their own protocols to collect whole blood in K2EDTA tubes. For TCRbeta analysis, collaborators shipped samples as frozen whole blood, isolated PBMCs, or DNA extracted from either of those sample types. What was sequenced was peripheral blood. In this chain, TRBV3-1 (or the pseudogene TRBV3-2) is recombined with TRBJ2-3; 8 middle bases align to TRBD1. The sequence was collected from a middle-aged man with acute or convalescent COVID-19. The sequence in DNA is TGTGCCAGCAGCCAGTTCCAGGGGGCGTTCGTAGATACGCAGTATTTT. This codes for CASSQFQGAFVDTQYF.